This record looks at one T cell receptor (beta chain) sequence and its context. This specimen comes from a study of cytomegalovirus exposure and HLA in healthy donors. The primer mix had 60 Vbeta and 13 Jbeta primers. TCRdb's table, derived via immunoSEQ multiplex PCR, lists solely in-frame clones and lacks some. The data contain about 270,000 clones, roughly 88% of them seen just once; the ten biggest clones take up 3.5% to 4%. Sequenced sample: PBMCs. The sequence came from a man aged 35 to 55 in good health and CMV-seropositive.

CDR3 sequence reads: CASSLPGLGTDTQYF. For the CDR3, the DNA is TGCGCCAGCAGCCTACCGGGACTAGGAACAGATACGCAGTATTTT. V usage is TRBV5-1 and J usage is TRBJ2-3, with 8 bases matching TRBD2. With 4 bases clipped from V and 3 bases from J, the junction kept 7 bases outside the gene matches. The CDR3 is made up of 15 amino acids. CDR1 is SGHRS, CDR2 YFSETQ, per germline.